This note documents a single T cell receptor beta chain sequence. This clone came up a few times. No cognate antigen has been identified for it. Base quality data are lacking; no much larger clone is found one base away. Genomic DNA was isolated from the sorted cells so that the TCRbeta CDR3 region could be sequenced. The immunoSEQ Assay was used to sequence the TCRbeta CDR3 regions. This is the immuneACCESS table as TCRdb keeps it, with only in-frame sequences that have V and J called. A part of the clones is gone; compared with another copy, unresolved V genes explain less than half, and the rest is unexplained. Recorded for this sample are around 65,000 clones; about nine tenths of them occurred a single time. The biggest ten clones account for 18% of the sample. This sample stems from a study of OX40 agonist ivuxolimab in advanced cancers. At the level of the whole study: The costimulatory receptor OX40 (CD134) was targeted by ivuxolimab, a fully human IgG2 agonistic monoclonal antibody. The paper covers the monotherapy dose-escalation part of the phase I ivuxolimab trial, which included N ≈ 54 patients. Three dose-escalation patients achieved partial responses, one with hepatocellular carcinoma and two with cutaneous melanoma. The dose-escalation cohort was about 87% male with a mean age of approximately 60 years, ranging from roughly 23 to 79. Peripheral TCRbeta sequencing was intended to test whether TCR sequence diversity was altered and clonal T-cell expansion was caused by ivuxolimab. Of the roughly 52 patients in dose escalation, around 19 had hepatocellular carcinoma, approximately 15 had melanoma, 9 had renal cell carcinoma and 9 had head and neck cancer. Patients were allowed to have had prior anti-PD-1, anti-PD-L1 or anti-CTLA-4 therapy, and about 40% of the dose-escalation patients had been treated with checkpoint inhibitors. Intravenous ivuxolimab was administered to patients every 2 weeks at six dose levels: 0.01, 0.1, 0.3, 1.5, 3 and 10 mg/kg. Study-level results and caveats: Low levels of normalized T-cell clonal expansion were also seen in some patients who did not respond. At doses from 0.1 to 3.0 mg/kg, clonal expansion was seen in both CD4+ and CD8+ blood T cells between baseline and week 6. In partial responders in the 0.1-3.0 mg/kg groups, normalized peripheral clonal expansion was found to be among the lowest, especially among CD8+ T cells. The antigen specificity of the peripheral T cells that underwent clonal expansion was not determined. After ivuxolimab, expanded clones were on average more numerous among CD8+ T cells than among CD4+ T cells.

The trial excluded patients who had a history of autoimmune disease or who were on systemic immunosuppression. Peripheral blood for TCR sequencing was drawn from every dose cohort at baseline, at cycle 4 day 1 and at cycle 7 day 1. Samples were obtained from an open-label, multicenter, first-in-human phase I dose-escalation trial of ivuxolimab. Adults with locally advanced or metastatic head and neck squamous cell, hepatocellular, melanoma or renal cell carcinoma were enrolled in the trial. Before TCR sequencing, CD4+ T cells and CD8+ T cells were sorted from peripheral blood as separate populations. From its cysteine to its phenylalanine, the CDR3 spans 11 amino acids. Only the CDR3 DNA stays, 33 bases, in frame from base 1. V is shortened by 4 bases, J by 8 bases, and the region joining them spans 8 bases.

The chain couples TRBV23-1 to TRBJ1-1; TRBD1 is a weak D gene call, 5 bases matching. TRBV23-1 is placed among ORFs of uncertain function. This sample comprised CD4+ or CD8+ T cells sorted from blood, obtained in a trial of the OX40 agonist ivuxolimab. The sequence was collected from an adult with an advanced solid tumor such as melanoma, head and neck, liver or kidney cancer. CDR3 reads: CASSRRTEAFF. The nucleotide sequence is TGCGCCAGCAGTCGACGGACAGAAGCTTTCTTT.